These 21 T cell receptor beta chains were all obtained from the same sample, sequenced in a study of radiotherapy plus CTLA-4 blockade in lung cancer listed by TCRdb under 2018. Preparation of the library involved the immunoSEQ multiplex PCR assay. TCRdb mirrors the immuneACCESS table, restricted to in-frame sequences. Some clones are absent from its copies; in checked studies, under half trace to an unresolved V gene, and the reason for the others is unknown. The sample profile shows approximately 98,000 clones; around 86% of them were found once. Jointly, the top ten make up 3% to 3.5% of the sample. The specimen comprised peripheral blood, sampled from a patient treated with radiotherapy plus ipilimumab. These receptors all stem from a human donor with non-small cell lung cancer who had a partial response to radiotherapy plus ipilimumab.

The rearrangement uses TRBV11-2 and TRBJ2-1; the D gene is possibly TRBD2 (6 bases). V was pared by 1 base and J by 15 bases, with 13 bases between. From germline, CDR1 is SGHAT and CDR2 FQNNGV. CDR3 length: 12 residues. As DNA, the CDR3 is TGTGCCAGCAGCTTAGTTGGGCGGGGAGGGTTCTTC. It translates to CASSLVGRGGFF. The entire variable domain, with the rest obtained from reference TRBV11-2 and TRBJ2-1, is as follows: EAGVAQSPRYKIIEKRQSVAFWCNPISGHATLYWYQQILGQGPKLLIQFQNNGVVDDSQLPKDRFSAERLKGVDSTLKIQPAKLEDSAVYLCASSLVGRGGFFGPGTRLTVL.

V and J are TRBV6-6 and TRBJ2-7; D possibly corresponds to TRBD1 (6 bases). Germline CDR1 reads MNHNY; CDR2 reads SVGAGI (reference sequence). The CDR3 is 14 amino acids. V was clipped by 10 bases and J by 0 bases, with 16 bases between them. The CDR3 DNA is TGTGCCACCACGTTCGGACAGAACTCCTACGAGCAGTACTTC. Its protein product is CATTFGQNSYEQYF.

This clone came up once. The chain joins TRBV16 to TRBJ2-3, with 14 bases lining up with TRBD2. CDR1 and CDR2 (germline): KGHSY, FQNENV. This CDR3 spans 19 amino acids. With V trimmed by 0 bases and J by 10 bases, 15 bases remained unmatched. CDR3 sequence (DNA): TGTGCCAGCAGCCAATCAAGGGCGACTAGCGGGAGGGCATCTGATCCGCAGTATTTT. Translation: CASSQSRATSGRASDPQYF. Full variable domain (missing parts from reference TRBV16 and TRBJ2-3): GEEVAQTPKHLVRGEGQKAKLYCAPIKGHSYVFWYQQVLKNEFKFLISFQNENVFDETGMPKERFSAKCLPNSPCSLEIQATKLEDSAVYFCASSQSRATSGRASDPQYFGPGTRLTVL.

V is TRBV7-8 and J is TRBJ1-2; D perhaps matches TRBD1 (6 bases). CDR3 length: 16 amino acids. Trimming took 5 bases from V and 8 from J, leaving 24 bases between them. Germline values: CDR1 SGHVS, CDR2 FQNEAQ. The CDR3 coding sequence is TGTGCCAGCAGCATACTCTACAGGGAATCCTCCCTAGGCTACACCTTC. It translates to CASSILYRESSLGYTF.

This chain joins TRBV27 and TRBJ2-1; D may be TRBD2 (6 bases). Trimming left V 7 bases short and J 0 bases short, with 16 bases between. Germline V CDR1 and CDR2: MNHEY, SMNVEV (reference sequence). CDR3 length: 16 amino acids. The CDR3 protein is CASKVSGPSSYNEQFF. Here the CDR3 DNA reads TGTGCCAGCAAAGTAAGCGGGCCGAGCTCCTACAATGAGCAGTTCTTC.

This chain uses TRBV5-1 with TRBJ2-3, with 13 bases fitting TRBD2. V lost 6 bases to trimming and J lost 6 bases; unmatched junction nucleotides: 7. The CDR3 is 15 residues long. Germline CDR1 reads SGHRS; CDR2 reads YFSETQ. The CDR3 is CASTGLAGVGDTQYF. The CDR3 DNA follows: TGCGCCAGCACAGGACTAGCGGGAGTTGGCGATACGCAGTATTTT. Full variable domain (rest looked up from reference TRBV5-1 and TRBJ2-3): KAGVTQTPRYLIKTRGQQVTLSCSPISGHRSVSWYQQTPGQGLQFLFEYFSETQRNKGNFPGRFSGRQFSNSRSEMNVSTLELGDSALYLCASTGLAGVGDTQYFGPGTRLTVL.

This rearrangement joins TRBV10-1 to TRBJ2-1; 9 positions match TRBD1. This CDR3 comprises 16 residues. The V gene end was trimmed by 4 bases and the J gene end by 1 base; junction bases not matched to a gene: 5. Germline V gene lookup returns CDR1 WNHNN and CDR2 SYGVQD (reference sequence). The DNA for the CDR3 is TGCGCCAGCAGTGGACAGGGGGAATGGTCCTACAATGAGCAGTTCTTC. It is translated as CASSGQGEWSYNEQFF.

The J gene is TRBJ2-6, the V gene TRBV19, with 8 bases aligning to TRBD1. This CDR3 has 15 residues. Germline V gene sequence: CDR1 LNHDA, CDR2 SQIVND (reference sequence). The V and J ends lost 6 bases and 2 bases, in that order; junction bases with no gene match: 3. CDR3 residues: CASSIQGAGANVLTF. CDR3 DNA: TGTGCCAGTAGCATACAGGGGGCTGGGGCCAACGTCCTGACTTTC.

The chain is built from TRBV5-1 and TRBJ1-4, with D possibly matching TRBD1 (5 bases). This CDR3 comprises 13 residues. The V gene lost 1 base and the J gene lost 6 bases, with 7 bases spanning the gap. Germline CDR1 and CDR2: SGHRS and YFSETQ. The CDR3 DNA sequence: TGCGCCAGCAGCTTGCGCAGGGATGAAAAACTGTTTTTT. This encodes CASSLRRDEKLFF.

The chain carries TRBV5-1 and TRBJ2-3; the D is unclear. Germline V lookup: CDR1 SGHRS, CDR2 YFSETQ. V was cut by 0 bases and J by 0 bases, with 8 bases left in between. There are 15 residues in the CDR3. The CDR3 here is CASSLGTPSTDTQYF. DNA for the CDR3: TGCGCCAGCAGCTTGGGCACTCCTAGCACAGATACGCAGTATTTT. Combining the CDR3 with reference TRBV5-1 and TRBJ2-3 gives the whole variable domain KAGVTQTPRYLIKTRGQQVTLSCSPISGHRSVSWYQQTPGQGLQFLFEYFSETQRNKGNFPGRFSGRQFSNSRSEMNVSTLELGDSALYLCASSLGTPSTDTQYFGPGTRLTVL.

This clone was observed a handful of times. This chain uses TRBV19 with TRBJ1-3; no clear D. This CDR3 is 14 amino acids long. The germline CDR1 and CDR2 sequences are LNHDA and SQIVND (reference sequence). Trimming stripped 2 bases from V and 0 bases from J, with 5 bases between. Written as DNA, the CDR3 is TGTGCCAGTAGTATATTGAGCTCTGGAAACACCATATATTTT. Translated: CASSILSSGNTIYF.

This rearrangement joins TRBV27 to TRBJ2-3; perhaps TRBD1 as D (6 bases). Germline CDR1 MNHEY, CDR2 SMNVEV (reference sequence). The CDR3 contains 14 residues. V shed 6 bases and J shed 3 bases, with 13 bases lying between them. This CDR3 is CASRKQGRTDTQYF. CDR3 sequence (DNA): TGTGCCAGCAGAAAACAGGGACGGACAGATACGCAGTATTTT.

Turning to this clone: A read error may account for a junction end that differs from germline. The CDR3, as DNA: TGCGCCAGCAGCTTGTCTAGCGGGCATTACAATGGGCAGTTCTTC. Protein sequence: CASSLSSGHYNGQFF. The rearrangement links TRBV5-1 to TRBJ2-1, with 8 bases that match TRBD2. CDR1 and CDR2 (germline): SGHRS, YFSETQ. The CDR3 consists of 15 residues.

V is TRBV28 and J is TRBJ1-5; no firm D call. CDR1 is MDHEN, CDR2 SYDVKM, per germline. V lost 3 bases and J lost 5, with 11 bases in between. The CDR3 has 14 residues. For the CDR3, the DNA is TGTGCCAGCAGTTTTTCCGGAGCTTATCAGCCCCAGCATTTT. It yields the protein CASSFSGAYQPQHF.

V and J are TRBV10-3 and TRBJ2-7, with unresolved D. From germline, CDR1 is ENHRY and CDR2 SYGVKD. The CDR3 consists of 15 residues. V was trimmed by 3 bases and J by 2 bases, leaving 14 bases between them. The CDR3 spells CAISEFERKTYEQYF. The CDR3 coding sequence is TGTGCCATCAGTGAATTCGAGCGTAAAACCTACGAGCAGTACTTC.

The sample holds a few counts of this clone. The chain employs TRBV5-1 and TRBJ2-5; 8 positions match TRBD2. The V gene's germline CDR1 is SGHRS and CDR2 YFSETQ. The J segment lost 0 bases and the V segment lost 5 bases, leaving 12 bases of the junction unmatched. This CDR3 region has 17 residues. The CDR3 nucleotides are TGCGCCAGCAGTCACGGTATACTAGCGGAATACCAAGAGACCCAGTACTTC. Protein sequence: CASSHGILAEYQETQYF.

V gene TRBV5-4 combines with J gene TRBJ2-3, with TRBD2 as a possible D gene (5 bases). V dropped 4 bases and J dropped 6 bases, with 15 bases sitting between them. This CDR3 contains 14 residues. Looked up from germline, CDR1 is SGHNT and CDR2 is YYREEE (reference sequence). The CDR3 DNA is TGTGCCAGCAGCCTTAGCGTGCCCGGGGATACGCAGTATTTT. Its translation: CASSLSVPGDTQYF. The whole variable domain, remainder taken from reference TRBV5-4 and TRBJ2-3, is ETGVTQSPTHLIKTRGQQVTLRCSSQSGHNTVSWYQQALGQGPQFIFQYYREEENGRGNFPPRFSGLQFPNYSSELNVNALELDDSALYLCASSLSVPGDTQYFGPGTRLTVL.

This chain links TRBV5-6 with TRBJ1-1; D is perhaps TRBD1 (5 bases). This CDR3 has 17 residues. The V end was cut by 1 base, the J end by 0 bases, with 16 bases between. Germline CDR1 SGHDT, CDR2 YYEEEE. The CDR3 nucleotides read TGTGCCAGCAGCTTGATTCAGGGTGTGAGCCTGAACACTGAAGCTTTCTTT. Translation: CASSLIQGVSLNTEAFF.

V and J are TRBV9 and TRBJ2-2; unclear D gene. From germline, CDR1 is SGDLS and CDR2 YYNGEE. This CDR3 has 16 amino acids. Trimming cost V 4 bases and J 6 bases, with 19 bases left between them. The CDR3 protein is CASSPQPPSIAGELFF. CDR3 coding DNA: TGTGCCAGCAGCCCTCAGCCCCCTAGTATCGCCGGGGAGCTGTTTTTT.

The rearrangement links TRBV27 to TRBJ2-1, with TRBD1 identical over 9 bases. V dropped 6 bases and J dropped 6; count of bases not matched to a gene: 3. This CDR3 has 13 residues. Germline V CDR1 and CDR2: MNHEY, SMNVEV (reference sequence). This CDR3 reads CASRADRGNEQFF. CDR3 coding DNA: TGTGCCAGCAGAGCGGACAGGGGCAATGAGCAGTTCTTC.

The rearrangement joins TRBV15 to TRBJ1-5; D is ambiguous. The germline CDR1 and CDR2 sequences are LNHNV and YYDKDF (reference sequence). This CDR3 has 15 amino acids. Deletions cut 2 bases from V and 6 bases from J, with 14 bases between. The CDR3 DNA follows: TGTGCCACCAGCAGATCTCTTCAGGAGGCTCAGCCCCAGCATTTT. Translated: CATSRSLQEAQPQHF.